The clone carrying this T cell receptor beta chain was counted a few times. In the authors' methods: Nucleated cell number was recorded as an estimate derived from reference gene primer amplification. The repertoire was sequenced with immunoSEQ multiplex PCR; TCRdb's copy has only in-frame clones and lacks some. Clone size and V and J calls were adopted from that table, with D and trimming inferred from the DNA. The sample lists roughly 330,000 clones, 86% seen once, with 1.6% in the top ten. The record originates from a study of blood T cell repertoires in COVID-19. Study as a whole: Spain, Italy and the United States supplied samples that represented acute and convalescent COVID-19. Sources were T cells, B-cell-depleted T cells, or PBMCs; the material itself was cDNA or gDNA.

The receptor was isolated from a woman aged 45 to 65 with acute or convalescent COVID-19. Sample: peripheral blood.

The CDR3: CASSLDRVGEKLFF. CDR3 bases: TGTGCCAGCTCCCTGGACAGGGTTGGGGAAAAACTGTTTTTT. The chain carries TRBV5-4 and TRBJ1-4, with 8 positions matching TRBD1. CDR1 and CDR2 from the germline V gene are SGHNT and YYREEE (reference sequence). The V segment lost 7 bases and the J segment 8 bases; nucleotides outside the gene matches: 10. This CDR3 region has 14 residues.